This T cell receptor (beta chain) was documented in a study of somatic mutations in cytotoxic T cells in rheumatoid arthritis. At the level of the study: Prior to any treatment and right after diagnosis, patient blood (around 28 ml EDTA) was drawn. Flow-sorting brought some V beta antibody-stained T-cell populations to nearly 100% purity, V beta1+ cells sequenced for TCRB among them. General study results and limits: For rheumatoid arthritis patients, CD8+ clonality increased with age, whereas it did not in healthy controls.

The CD4+ and CD8+ fractions came from positive magnetic bead selection and were purity-checked by flow cytometry. Notes on this clone: No antigen is known for it.

V was pared by 5 bases and J by 4 bases, with 8 bases of the junction left unmatched. The CDR3 extends over 15 amino acids. Germline loops: CDR1 SEHNR, CDR2 FQNEAQ (reference sequence). This table comes from immunoSEQ multiplex PCR, and its TCRdb copy is limited to in-frame clones, with some not included. The sample lists 2,000 to 3,000 clones, just under 85% occurring once. The rearrangement joins TRBV7-9 to TRBJ2-7; TRBD1 matches at 10 bases. The specimen sequenced was CD8+ T cells sorted from blood. This clonotype originated in a woman in her sixties or seventies with rheumatoid arthritis. The CDR3, as DNA: TGTGCCAGCAGCCGCCTCGGGACAGGGGTGTACGAGCAGTACTTC. Protein product: CASSRLGTGVYEQYF.